The 23 T cell receptor beta chains below come from one sample, sequenced in a study of beta chain features in type 1 diabetes. Overall study findings and caveats: Patients with Type 1 diabetes showed moderately but significantly shorter TCRB CDR3s in all four CD4+ subsets.

Isolated RNA was reverse transcribed in full, so expressed TCRB transcripts were sequenced. Sequencing was performed with immunoSEQ multiplex PCR; in TCRdb, only in-frame clones are kept and a portion is missing. The sample consists of over 650,000 clones, about 14% of them appearing once. These receptors have no known antigen. Sequenced input: naive CD4+ T cells from blood. The receptors here all came from a man aged 18 to 30 with type 1 diabetes.

The chain combines TRBV6-5 with TRBJ2-1; no definite D call. Trimming cost V 5 bases and J 7 bases, with 18 bases left between them. CDR1 is MNHEY, CDR2 SVGAGI, per germline. CDR3 length equals 15 residues. DNA for the CDR3: TGTGCCAGCAGTGTGGAAAAGGTAGGATCGAATGAGCAGTTCTTC. Amino acid sequence: CASSVEKVGSNEQFF.

The chain carries TRBV5-1 and TRBJ1-1, with TRBD1 matching over 8 bases. V shed 3 bases and J 4 bases; nucleotides not matched to a gene: 8. This CDR3 is 15 amino acids long. Germline CDR1 is SGHRS and CDR2 is YFSETQ. The CDR3 sequence is CASSWRGRGLTEAFF. The CDR3, as DNA: TGCGCCAGCAGCTGGCGGGGCAGGGGGCTCACTGAAGCTTTCTTT. Full variable domain (outside the CDR3, taken from reference TRBV5-1 and TRBJ1-1): KAGVTQTPRYLIKTRGQQVTLSCSPISGHRSVSWYQQTPGQGLQFLFEYFSETQRNKGNFPGRFSGRQFSNSRSEMNVSTLELGDSALYLCASSWRGRGLTEAFFGQGTRLTVV.

The chain recombines TRBV6-5 with TRBJ2-5; 9 positions agree with TRBD2. The V and J ends lost 4 bases and 7 bases, in that order; junction bases with no gene match: 10. The CDR3 extends over 15 amino acids. CDR1 is MNHEY, CDR2 SVGAGI, per germline. The CDR3 sequence is CASSSHVAGEVTQYF. The CDR3 DNA reads TGTGCCAGCAGTTCCCACGTAGCGGGGGAAGTGACCCAGTACTTC.

As concerns this clone: At the DNA level, this CDR3 is encoded by other sequences in the same sample as well. V usage is TRBV20-1 and J usage is TRBJ2-7; 7 nucleotides match TRBD1. Unmatched junction bases numbered 0, after V lost 3 bases and J lost 4 bases. The CDR3 spans 11 residues. Germline CDR1 is DFQATT and CDR2 is SNEGSKA (reference sequence). The DNA of the CDR3 is TGCAGTGCTAGGACAGGGTACGAGCAGTACTTC. Translated: CSARTGYEQYF.

As to this clone: This sample includes further DNA sequences coding for the same CDR3. The rearrangement links TRBV30 to TRBJ1-5; 8 nucleotides match TRBD1. This CDR3 region has 13 residues. Germline values: CDR1 GTSNPN, CDR2 SVGIG (reference sequence). V lost 1 base, J lost 7 bases, and 3 bases stayed unmatched. CDR3 residues: CAWSGQGNQPQHF. As DNA, the CDR3 is TGTGCCTGGAGTGGACAGGGGAACCAGCCCCAGCATTTT. Full variable domain (remainder filled in from reference TRBV30 and TRBJ1-5): SQTIHQWPATLVQPVGSPLSLECTVEGTSNPNLYWYRQAAGRGLQLLFYSVGIGQISSEVPQNLSASRPQDRQFILSSKKLLLSDSGFYLCAWSGQGNQPQHFGDGTRLSIL.

V usage is TRBV28 and J usage is TRBJ2-7; no definite D call. CDR3 length equals 14 residues. V was clipped by 5 bases and J by 0 bases, with 11 bases between them. Germline CDR1 MDHEN, CDR2 SYDVKM. The CDR3 reads CASSGQAPSYEQYF. The CDR3 DNA is TGTGCCAGCAGTGGGCAGGCTCCCTCCTACGAGCAGTACTTC.

This clone was seen a handful of times. The V gene is TRBV29-1, the J gene TRBJ1-2, with D possibly matching TRBD1 (6 bases). Germline V lookup: CDR1 SQVTM, CDR2 ANQGSEA. There are 12 residues in the CDR3. V dropped 7 bases and J dropped 8 bases, with 17 bases sitting between them. The CDR3 DNA reads TGCAGCGCCGAAGGGGGGAACAGGGGCTACACCTTC. The encoded protein is CSAEGGNRGYTF.

The chain has TRBV29-1 and TRBJ2-7, with 8 nucleotides matching TRBD1. Trimming took 3 bases from V and 2 from J; bases not matched to a gene: 3. The CDR3 runs to 13 residues. Germline-derived CDR1 and CDR2 are SQVTM and ANQGSEA. The CDR3 nucleotides read TGCAGCGTTGAGGGGACAGGAGCCTACGAGCAGTACTTC. Residues: CSVEGTGAYEQYF.

V and J are TRBV5-1 and TRBJ2-5; 10 nucleotides match TRBD1. Per germline, CDR1 SGHRS and CDR2 YFSETQ. The CDR3 spans 17 residues. Germline trimming cut 3 bases from V and 5 bases from J; bases unmatched to any gene: 13. CDR3 amino acids: CASSSWTGGPYEETQYF. The CDR3 nucleotides are TGCGCCAGCAGCTCGTGGACAGGGGGGCCCTATGAGGAGACCCAGTACTTC.

This clone was counted only a few times. The gene calls are TRBV7-2 and TRBJ2-1; D uncertain. CDR1 is SGHTA and CDR2 is FQGNSA in the germline V gene. The V end lost 4 bases, the J end lost 0 bases, and 10 bases lay between the germline ends. The CDR3 has 15 residues. The CDR3 DNA reads TGTGCCAGCAGCTCCCCCCCATTCTCCTACAATGAGCAGTTCTTC. As protein: CASSSPPFSYNEQFF.

The J gene is TRBJ2-4, the V gene TRBV11-2, with 8 bases matching TRBD1. V trimming: 5 bases; J trimming: 4 bases; junction bases outside the gene matches: 4. The CDR3 spans 14 residues. The V gene's germline CDR1 is SGHAT and CDR2 FQNNGV. CDR3 loop: CASSPRQGKNIQYF. The CDR3 nucleotides are TGTGCCAGCAGCCCAAGACAGGGGAAAAACATTCAGTACTTC.

With respect to this clone: This sample includes further DNA sequences coding for the same CDR3. The V gene is TRBV9, the J gene TRBJ2-5, with 9 bases identical to TRBD1. Germline values: CDR1 SGDLS, CDR2 YYNGEE. CDR3 length: 15 residues. The V and J ends lost 2 bases and 1 base, in that order; junction bases with no gene match: 3. The DNA of the CDR3 is TGTGCCAGCAGCGTCGGGACAGGGTCCCAAGAGACCCAGTACTTC. Its protein product is CASSVGTGSQETQYF.

The chain recombines TRBV11-1 with TRBJ2-7, with D unresolved. Germline V lookup: CDR1 SGHAT, CDR2 FQDESV (reference sequence). With 1 base removed from V and 2 bases from J, the gap between germline ends came to 15 bases. There are 16 residues in the CDR3. CDR3 DNA sequence: TGTGCCAGCAGCTTAGGGGCGATGACGTTGGCCTACGAGCAGTACTTC. Its translation is CASSLGAMTLAYEQYF.

This clone occurred a few times. This chain joins TRBV7-9 and TRBJ1-6; D is unclear. The ends were cut back, 5 bases at V and 0 bases at J, with 11 bases in the middle. This CDR3 is 16 amino acids long. Germline V lookup: CDR1 SEHNR, CDR2 FQNEAQ (reference sequence). CDR3 region: CASSRTASSYNSPLHF. CDR3 in DNA: TGTGCCAGCAGCAGGACGGCCAGCTCCTATAATTCACCCCTCCACTTT. The whole variable domain, remainder taken from reference TRBV7-9 and TRBJ1-6, is DTGVSQNPRHKITKRGQNVTFRCDPISEHNRLYWYRQTLGQGPEFLTYFQNEAQLEKSRLLSDRFSAERPKGSFSTLEIQRTEQGDSAMYLCASSRTASSYNSPLHFGNGTRLTVT.

This clone was found once. The chain has TRBV5-1 and TRBJ2-3; D is perhaps TRBD1 (6 bases). Trimming removed 7 bases from V and 0 bases from J, with 12 bases in between. The CDR3 contains 14 residues. Germline CDR1 and CDR2: SGHRS and YFSETQ. The CDR3 DNA sequence: TGCGCCAGCGCCTTGGACAGTAGCACAGATACGCAGTATTTT. Translation gives CASALDSSTDTQYF. Full variable domain (remainder filled in from reference TRBV5-1 and TRBJ2-3): KAGVTQTPRYLIKTRGQQVTLSCSPISGHRSVSWYQQTPGQGLQFLFEYFSETQRNKGNFPGRFSGRQFSNSRSEMNVSTLELGDSALYLCASALDSSTDTQYFGPGTRLTVL.

This clone was found a few times. The CDR3 region is CSVEVRTTNEKLFF. CDR3 coding DNA: TGCAGCGTTGAGGTCCGAACAACTAATGAAAAACTGTTTTTT. The chain employs TRBV29-1 and TRBJ1-4; no clear D gene. The CDR3 consists of 14 residues. The ends were cut back, 3 bases at V and 0 bases at J, with 8 bases in the middle. Germline lookup yields CDR1 SQVTM and CDR2 ANQGSEA.

This clone has just a few counts. The chain joins TRBV2 to TRBJ1-4; D gene unclear. Germline loops: CDR1 SNHLY, CDR2 FYNNEI. There are 11 residues in the CDR3. V lost 8 bases and J 7 bases, leaving 8 bases between the germline ends. The CDR3 DNA follows: TGTGCCAGCCGGCCCATTGAAAAACTGTTTTTT. The encoded protein is CASRPIEKLFF.

This clone was observed a few times. This sequence joins TRBV29-1 and TRBJ2-3, with no clear D. The CDR3 covers 13 residues. The V end was cut by 7 bases, the J end by 3 bases, with 14 bases between. The germline gives CDR1 SQVTM, CDR2 ANQGSEA. The CDR3 nucleotides are TGCAGCGAGGAAGGAGTTGGGACAGATACGCAGTATTTT. Protein sequence: CSEEGVGTDTQYF.

On this clone itself: The sample contains more than one DNA sequence encoding this CDR3. V and J are TRBV2 and TRBJ1-5; D unresolved. Trimming removed 3 bases from V and 2 bases from J, with 2 bases in between. Germline CDR1 and CDR2: SNHLY and FYNNEI. This CDR3 contains 12 residues. The CDR3 DNA sequence: TGTGCCAGCAGTGATGGCAATCAGCCCCAGCATTTT. Translation: CASSDGNQPQHF.

This chain joins TRBV30 and TRBJ1-6; a possible D gene is TRBD1 (5 bases). Germline assignment: CDR1 GTSNPN and CDR2 SVGIG (reference sequence). V shed 4 bases and J shed 6 bases, with 7 bases lying between them. The CDR3 extends over 12 amino acids. The CDR3 bases are TGTGCCTGGACAGGGTCTAATTCACCCCTCCACTTT. Its protein product is CAWTGSNSPLHF.

This chain joins TRBV9 and TRBJ1-3; unclear D gene. The CDR3 covers 17 residues. CDR1 is SGDLS and CDR2 is YYNGEE in the germline V gene. Trimming cost V 2 bases and J 0 bases, with 15 bases left between them. CDR3 in amino acids: CASSVSGRLSSGNTIYF. Written as DNA, the CDR3 is TGTGCCAGCAGCGTCAGTGGCAGGCTGAGCTCTGGAAACACCATATATTTT.

V gene TRBV11-1 combines with J gene TRBJ1-1; maybe TRBD1 (5 bases). V lost 5 bases, J lost 6 bases, and 10 bases lay in between. CDR1 is SGHAT and CDR2 is FQDESV in the germline V gene (reference sequence). CDR3 length: 12 amino acids. The CDR3 here is CASSGGKAEAFF. CDR3 DNA: TGTGCCAGCAGCGGGGGGAAGGCTGAAGCTTTCTTT. The full variable domain, completed using reference TRBV11-1 and TRBJ1-1, is EAEVAQSPRYKITEKSQAVAFWCDPISGHATLYWYRQILGQGPELLVQFQDESVVDDSQLPKDRFSAERLKGVDSTLKIQPAELGDSAMYLCASSGGKAEAFFGQGTRLTVV.

The V gene is TRBV4-3, the J gene TRBJ1-5; 7 bases agree with TRBD1. This CDR3 is built from 15 residues. After removal of 0 bases from V and 4 bases from J, the junction contained 3 bases not matched to a gene. Germline loops: CDR1 LGHNA, CDR2 YSLEER. The DNA for the CDR3 is TGCGCCAGCAGCCAAGATGGGACAGTAAATCAGCCCCAGCATTTT. Protein sequence: CASSQDGTVNQPQHF.